The rows below give T cell receptor beta chains drawn from one sample of a study of T cell repertoires in cytomegalovirus infection. TCRdb re-called the reads through MiXCR, storing one row per CDR3 protein. The sample has 400,000 or so distinct CDR3 sequences; around 32% are singletons. Source material: PBMCs. Every receptor here comes from a human donor in good health (CMV status not recorded). Some clones in this sample may be carry-over from other donors' samples. The CDR3 runs from the conserved cysteine through the conserved F or W. Each record gives: V gene, D gene, J gene, clone size, CDR3 protein, CDR3 DNA. A D gene is named only where the DNA matches it firmly. Not all rows give a size; the values are once, few, many and, for expanded clones, a class.

TRBV4-2	.	TRBJ2-2	.	CSSSQWSATGELFF	TGTTCCAGCAGCCAATGGTCAGCCACCGGGGAGCTGTTTTTT
TRBV27	.	TRBJ2-2	.	CASSMTSTGELFF	TGTGCCAGCAGTATGACAAGCACCGGGGAGCTGTTTTTT
TRBV15	.	TRBJ1-5	.	CATKDSTSNQPQHF	TGTGCCACCAAAGACAGTACTAGCAATCAGCCCCAGCATTTT
TRBV5-1	.	TRBJ2-7	.	CASSLDGGAFYEQYF	TGCGCCAGCAGCTTGGACGGCGGAGCTTTCTACGAGCAGTACTTC
TRBV20-1	.	TRBJ2-7	.	CSARDLGRSYYEQYF	TGCAGTGCTAGAGATCTAGGGAGATCCTACTACGAGCAGTACTTC
TRBV5-4	.	TRBJ2-5	.	CASSERDSKETQYF	TGTGCCAGCAGCGAACGGGACTCGAAAGAGACCCAGTACTTC
TRBV20-1	.	TRBJ2-1	.	CSASPNDYQTYDEQFF	TGCAGTGCTAGTCCCAACGACTACCAGACCTACGATGAGCAGTTCTTC
TRBV3-1	.	TRBJ1-1	few	CASSQIGGGEAFF	TGTGCCAGCAGTCAGATAGGAGGGGGGGAAGCTTTCTTT
TRBV19	TRBD2	TRBJ2-3	.	CASSITSGAGTDTQYF	TGTGCCAGTAGTATAACTAGCGGAGCAGGCACAGATACGCAGTATTTT
TRBV12-3/TRBV12-4	.	TRBJ1-2	many	CASTPRPGQGGYTF	TGTGCCAGCACCCCCCGTCCTGGCCAAGGAGGCTACACCTTC
TRBV7-8	TRBD1	TRBJ1-2	few	CASSPDRGQGYTF	TGTGCCAGCAGCCCAGACAGGGGGCAGGGCTACACCTTC
TRBV5-4	TRBD1	TRBJ1-1	many	CASSHIRQGGYTEAFF	TGTGCCAGCAGCCATATACGACAGGGAGGTTATACTGAAGCTTTCTTT
TRBV7-2	TRBD2	TRBJ2-7	few	CASSTTGGIDEQYF	TGTGCCAGCAGCACAACCGGGGGGATCGACGAGCAGTACTTC
TRBV20-1	.	TRBJ2-3	many	CSARVIERVTSTDTQYF	TGCAGTGCTAGAGTTATCGAGCGGGTGACTAGCACAGATACGCAGTATTTT
TRBV11-2	TRBD2	TRBJ2-2	.	CASSYLRLAGARANTGELFF	TGTGCCAGCAGCTACCTCAGACTAGCGGGGGCCCGAGCGAACACCGGGGAGCTGTTTTTT
TRBV20-1	TRBD2	TRBJ2-7	.	CSARGLAGSTYEQYF	TGCAGTGCTAGAGGACTAGCGGGGTCGACCTACGAGCAGTACTTC
TRBV7-8	TRBD2	TRBJ2-1	many	CASTARGGDNEQFF	TGTGCCAGCACCGCCCGCGGGGGGGACAATGAGCAGTTCTTC
TRBV7-2	.	TRBJ1-1	many	CASSSIPQTAAGNTEAFF	TGTGCCAGCAGCTCTATACCCCAGACAGCGGCAGGGAACACTGAAGCTTTCTTT
TRBV10-3	.	TRBJ1-1	.	CASMNPANPVREAFF	TGTGCCAGCATGAATCCGGCGAACCCTGTTCGGGAAGCTTTCTTT
TRBV12-3/TRBV12-4	.	TRBJ2-7	.	CASSLSGSGYEQYF	TGTGCCAGCAGTTTATCAGGGTCGGGGTACGAGCAGTACTTC
TRBV6-1	TRBD1	TRBJ1-2	many	CASSRTGPYGYTF	TGTGCCAGCAGCCGGACAGGGCCCTATGGCTACACCTTC
TRBV2	TRBD1	TRBJ1-1	few	CASRIWTGEAFF	TGTGCCAGCAGGATATGGACAGGGGAAGCTTTCTTT
TRBV6-1	.	TRBJ2-7	.	CASSTPKADDYEQYF	TGTGCCAGCAGTACCCCGAAGGCAGACGACTACGAGCAGTACTTC
TRBV27	.	TRBJ2-1	many	CASSLGDPTNNEQFF	TGTGCCAGCAGTTTAGGGGACCCTACAAACAATGAGCAGTTCTTC
TRBV4-3	.	TRBJ2-5	.	CASSKGGTLSEHYF	TGCGCCAGCAGCAAAGGGGGAACACTTAGTGAGCATTACTTC
TRBV5-4	.	TRBJ1-4	few	CASSLAGPSNEKLFF	TGTGCCAGCAGCTTGGCCGGGCCTTCTAATGAAAAACTGTTTTTT
TRBV4-1	.	TRBJ2-6	many	CASSQDPGKSGANVLTF	TGCGCCAGCAGCCAAGACCCAGGGAAGTCTGGGGCCAACGTCCTGACTTTC
TRBV7-8	TRBD1	TRBJ1-5	many	CASSLVSLQGARQPQHF	TGTGCCAGCAGCTTAGTCTCTCTGCAGGGGGCCCGTCAGCCCCAGCATTTT
TRBV11-1	.	TRBJ1-3	.	CASSLGPTTSGNTIYF	TGTGCCAGCAGCTTAGGGCCCACGACCTCTGGAAACACCATATATTTT
TRBV20-1	TRBD1	TRBJ1-1	few	CSASRGHGNTEAFF	TGCAGTGCTTCCAGGGGGCATGGGAACACTGAAGCTTTCTTT
TRBV12-3/TRBV12-4	.	TRBJ1-5	few	CASSYNRQPQHF	TGTGCCAGCAGTTATAACCGGCAGCCCCAGCATTTT
TRBV7-2	TRBD2	TRBJ2-5	.	CASSLGRLAEGTQYF	TGTGCCAGTAGCTTAGGTCGACTAGCTGAGGGGACCCAGTACTTC
TRBV11-1	TRBD2	TRBJ2-1	few	CASRLAGGREQFF	TGTGCCAGTCGACTAGCGGGGGGGCGGGAGCAGTTCTTC
TRBV12-3/TRBV12-4	.	TRBJ1-1	.	CASRPLGRVGTEAFF	TGTGCCAGCAGGCCCTTAGGCAGGGTAGGCACTGAAGCTTTCTTT
TRBV7-9	.	TRBJ2-7	many	CASSYDISYEQYF	TGTGCCAGCAGCTATGACATTTCCTACGAGCAGTACTTC
TRBV9	TRBD1	TRBJ1-6	many	CASSQSDRESPLHF	TGTGCCAGCAGCCAGTCCGACAGGGAATCACCCCTCCACTTT
TRBV2	.	TRBJ1-5	.	CASSPSGTLSNQPQHF	TGTGCCAGCAGTCCCTCGGGGACACTTAGCAATCAGCCCCAGCATTTT
TRBV18	TRBD2	TRBJ2-3	few	CASSRSTSGGTSDTQYF	TGTGCCAGCTCAAGAAGTACTAGCGGGGGGACCTCGGATACGCAGTATTTT
TRBV11-2	TRBD1	TRBJ2-1	few	CASSPRQGPPLNEQFF	TGTGCCAGCAGCCCTCGACAGGGGCCGCCTTTGAATGAGCAGTTCTTC
TRBV9	.	TRBJ2-7	once	CASSLRDAYEQYF	TGTGCCAGCAGCTTACGGGATGCCTACGAGCAGTACTTC
TRBV27	.	TRBJ1-3	once	CASQVEAQRNTIYF	TGTGCCAGCCAGGTGGAGGCGCAGCGAAACACCATATATTTT
TRBV4-1	.	TRBJ1-3	few	CASSQGGELLGNTIYF	TGCGCCAGCAGCCAAGGGGGAGAACTTCTTGGAAACACCATATATTTT
TRBV7-2	.	TRBJ2-2	many	CASSQLGPGNTGELFF	TGTGCCAGCAGTCAACTGGGGCCAGGGAACACCGGGGAGCTGTTTTTT
TRBV6-6	TRBD1	TRBJ1-5	.	CASSYSGQGGSNQPQHF	TGTGCCAGCAGTTACTCGGGACAGGGGGGAAGCAATCAGCCCCAGCATTTT